This T cell receptor beta chain stems from a study of blood T cell repertoires in COVID-19. Study overall: Researchers got acute and convalescent COVID-19 samples from the United States, Italy and Spain. Sample material is recorded as cDNA or gDNA derived from T cells, B-cell-depleted T cells, or PBMCs.

Using immunoSEQ multiplex PCR, the repertoire was profiled, and TCRdb retains in-frame clones only, with some absent. Altogether tens of thousands of clones are present, about 80% being singletons, with the ten largest covering 25% to 30%. In germline, CDR1 is LGHDT, CDR2 YNNKEL (reference sequence). V shed 8 bases and J shed 4 bases, with 3 bases lying between them. This CDR3 comprises 11 residues. This chain uses TRBV3-1 (or the pseudogene TRBV3-2) with TRBJ2-6; no clear D gene. The sample was peripheral blood. The clonotype was recovered from a human donor in a cohort sampled during active COVID-19. CDR3 region: CASRGANVLTF. The CDR3 nucleotides read TGTGCCAGCCGGGGGGCCAACGTCCTGACTTTC.